The 4 T cell receptor beta chains presented below share a single source sample, sequenced in a study of T cell changes during pregnancy in multiple sclerosis. Libraries were prepared by immunoSEQ multiplex PCR; TCRdb keeps only in-frame clonotypes and omits some of them. The table lists about 39,000 clones, about nine tenths of them singletons. The material was CD4+ T cells from peripheral blood mononuclear cells, obtained in the first trimester of pregnancy. The receptors come from a female donor in good health, enrolled as a control in a pregnancy study.

The rearrangement uses TRBV12-5 and TRBJ1-2, with D unclear. There are 13 residues in the CDR3. In germline, CDR1 is LGHNT, CDR2 FRNRAP. Trimming left V 6 bases short and J 4 bases short, with 12 bases between. DNA for the CDR3: TGTGCTAGTGGACAGATCCCAGGCTATGGCTACACCTTC. This gives the protein CASGQIPGYGYTF. Variable domain in full (rest from reference TRBV12-5 and TRBJ1-2): DARVTQTPRHKVTEMGQEVTMRCQPILGHNTVFWYRQTMMQGLELLAYFRNRAPLDDSGMPKDRFSAEMPDATLATLKIQPSEPRDSAVYFCASGQIPGYGYTFGSGTRLTVV.

The rearrangement joins TRBV5-6 to TRBJ2-7; 8 bases are a match to TRBD1. Germline V gene sequence: CDR1 SGHDT, CDR2 YYEEEE. V lost 0 bases, J lost 4 bases, and 15 bases stayed unmatched. The CDR3 runs to 18 residues. CDR3 loop: CASSLALDRAKGSYEQYF. The DNA for the CDR3 is TGTGCCAGCAGCTTGGCTCTGGACAGGGCAAAGGGCTCATACGAGCAGTACTTC.

The rearrangement uses TRBV5-4 and TRBJ2-1; 7 nucleotides agree with TRBD1. This CDR3 is built from 14 residues. Germline V CDR1 and CDR2: SGHNT, YYREEE (reference sequence). After removal of 0 bases from V and 6 bases from J, the junction contained 3 bases not matched to a gene. Here the CDR3 reads CASSLETGSNEQFF. DNA of the CDR3: TGTGCCAGCAGCTTGGAGACAGGGTCCAATGAGCAGTTCTTC.

This chain joins TRBV14 and TRBJ1-2; D is uncertain. Germline assignment: CDR1 SGHDN and CDR2 FVKESK. The length of the CDR3 is 15 residues. Trimming took off 0 bases at V and 8 bases at J, with 16 bases between the two ends. Here the CDR3 reads CASSQDSGRMGGYTF. CDR3 DNA: TGTGCCAGCAGCCAAGACTCTGGGAGAATGGGGGGCTACACCTTC.